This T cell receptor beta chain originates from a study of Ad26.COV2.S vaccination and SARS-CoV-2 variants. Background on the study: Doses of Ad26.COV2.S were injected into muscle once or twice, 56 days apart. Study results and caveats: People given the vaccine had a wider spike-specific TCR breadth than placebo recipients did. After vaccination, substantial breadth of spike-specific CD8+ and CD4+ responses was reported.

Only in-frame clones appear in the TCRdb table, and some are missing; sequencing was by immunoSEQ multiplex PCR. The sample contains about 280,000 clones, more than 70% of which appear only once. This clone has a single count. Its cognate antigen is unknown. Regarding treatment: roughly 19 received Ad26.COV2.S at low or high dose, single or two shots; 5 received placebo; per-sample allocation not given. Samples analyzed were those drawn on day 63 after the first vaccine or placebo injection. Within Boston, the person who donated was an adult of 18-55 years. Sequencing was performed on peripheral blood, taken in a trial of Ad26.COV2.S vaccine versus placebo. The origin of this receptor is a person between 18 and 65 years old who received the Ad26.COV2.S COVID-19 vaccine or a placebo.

The CDR3 bases are TGTGCCAGCAGTTACGCGTTGACAGTGAACTATGGCTACACCTTC. Translation gives CASSYALTVNYGYTF. The V and J genes are TRBV6-2 or TRBV6-3 and TRBJ1-2; D is perhaps TRBD1 (5 bases). CDR1 and CDR2 from the germline V gene are MNHEY and SVGEGT. Trimming took 2 bases from V and 2 from J, leaving 12 bases between them. The CDR3 is made up of 15 amino acids.